The 22 T cell receptor beta chains presented below share a single source sample, sequenced in a study of T cell responses to AZD1222 COVID-19 vaccine. The assay was immunoSEQ multiplex PCR, and TCRdb's table has in-frame clones only and misses some. The profile covers under 150,000 clones, with almost 95% appearing a single time and 9% to 9.5% taken by the ten largest. The starting material was peripheral blood, obtained 28 days after the second AZD1222 dose. The source is an adult who received the AZD1222 COVID-19 vaccine.

About this clone: Other DNA sequences of this sample code for an identical CDR3. The chain has TRBV11-2 and TRBJ2-3; D is ambiguous. Trimming took off 0 bases at V and 6 bases at J, with 10 bases between the two ends. The CDR3 is 14 amino acids. CDR1 and CDR2 (germline): SGHAT, FQNNGV. This chain's CDR3 is CASSLEPGPDTQYF. The DNA for the CDR3 is TGTGCCAGCAGCTTAGAACCGGGCCCGGATACGCAGTATTTT. Looking up the rest from reference TRBV11-2 and TRBJ2-3 gives the full variable domain: EAGVAQSPRYKIIEKRQSVAFWCNPISGHATLYWYQQILGQGPKLLIQFQNNGVVDDSQLPKDRFSAERLKGVDSTLKIQPAKLEDSAVYLCASSLEPGPDTQYFGPGTRLTVL.

The chain employs TRBV3-1 (or the pseudogene TRBV3-2) and TRBJ1-2; TRBD1 aligns across 7 bases. The CDR3 loop spans 18 amino acids. Germline V gives CDR1 LGHDT, CDR2 YNNKEL (reference sequence). V gave up 5 bases and J gave up 5 bases; unmatched junction bases: 20. The CDR3 DNA reads TGTGCCAGCAGCGACAACAGGGGAGCGGAAGTTGGGAGGTATGGCTACACCTTC. This translates into CASSDNRGAEVGRYGYTF.

This rearrangement joins TRBV4-1 to TRBJ1-6; the D is unclear. The length of the CDR3 is 17 residues. Trimming removed 0 bases from V and 0 bases from J, with 9 bases in between. Germline loops: CDR1 MGHRA, CDR2 YSYEKL. In DNA form, the CDR3 reads TGCGCCAGCAGCCAAGATAGGGCCAGCTCCTATAATTCACCCCTCCACTTT. Encoded protein: CASSQDRASSYNSPLHF.

CDR3 residues: CASSKGHSGNQPQHF. The CDR3, as DNA: TGTGCCAGTAGTAAGGGACATTCTGGTAATCAGCCCCAGCATTTT. This chain joins TRBV19 and TRBJ1-5, with a tentative D call TRBD1 (6 bases). CDR3 size: 15 residues. From germline, CDR1 is LNHDA and CDR2 SQIVND (reference sequence). Trimming shortened V by 4 bases and J by 4 bases, and 14 bases separated the two germline ends.

The chain combines TRBV5-4 with TRBJ2-3, with TRBD1 identical over 7 bases. V gave up 0 bases and J gave up 6 bases; unmatched junction bases: 16. The V gene's germline CDR1 is SGHNT and CDR2 YYREEE (reference sequence). The CDR3 is 18 residues long. The CDR3 is CASSLGAPGQLRRDTQYF. In DNA, the CDR3 is TGTGCCAGCAGCTTGGGGGCGCCGGGACAGCTTCGTAGGGATACGCAGTATTTT.

This chain connects TRBV7-2 to TRBJ1-3, with D unclear. Germline V lookup: CDR1 SGHTA, CDR2 FQGNSA. There are 14 residues in the CDR3. V shed 3 bases and J shed 2 bases, with 8 bases lying between them. For the CDR3, the DNA is TGTGCCAGCAGCTTCGGTGGGCCTGGAAACACCATATATTTT. This encodes CASSFGGPGNTIYF.

The V call is TRBV27, the J call TRBJ2-2, with no clear D. V shed 6 bases and J shed 4 bases, with 15 bases lying between them. CDR1 and CDR2 (germline): MNHEY, SMNVEV (reference sequence). The CDR3 covers 15 residues. CDR3 region: CASRPIDGPTGELFF. CDR3 bases: TGTGCCAGCAGGCCTATTGACGGTCCCACCGGGGAGCTGTTTTTT.

This clone was seen just once. The chain is built from TRBV7-2 and TRBJ1-2, with 7 bases identical to TRBD1. The CDR3 is 15 residues long. V shed 5 bases and J 3 bases; nucleotides not matched to a gene: 9. Per the germline V gene, CDR1 is SGHTA and CDR2 is FQGNSA. Written as DNA, the CDR3 is TGTGCCAGCAGCCCAGCGAGGGGGCTATACTATGGCTACACCTTC. The encoded protein is CASSPARGLYYGYTF.

V usage is TRBV7-9 and J usage is TRBJ1-2; 12 positions match TRBD1. The germline gives CDR1 SEHNR, CDR2 FQNEAQ (reference sequence). V shed 1 base and J 6 bases; nucleotides not matched to a gene: 6. This CDR3 region has 16 residues. Here the CDR3 reads CASSLGRGTGGDGYTF. The CDR3, as DNA: TGTGCCAGCAGCTTAGGGAGGGGGACAGGGGGCGATGGCTACACCTTC.

The rearrangement joins TRBV4-3 to TRBJ2-3; D possibly corresponds to TRBD1 (6 bases). The CDR3 has 20 residues. Germline V gene data show CDR1 as LGHNA and CDR2 as YSLEER. Trimming left V 4 bases short and J 2 bases short, with 28 bases between. In nucleotides, the CDR3 is TGCGCCAGCAGCCGAGACAGCGTCTGGGGGCTAAGTCAATACACAGATACGCAGTATTTT. This gives the protein CASSRDSVWGLSQYTDTQYF.

The V and J genes are TRBV19 and TRBJ1-2; TRBD1 might be the D (5 bases). Germline V lookup: CDR1 LNHDA, CDR2 SQIVND (reference sequence). The V gene lost 4 bases and the J gene lost 6 bases, with 21 bases spanning the gap. This CDR3 has 16 amino acids. CDR3 in amino acids: CASSTARRQRFDGYTF. In nucleotides, the CDR3 is TGTGCCAGTAGTACGGCGAGGAGACAGCGGTTCGATGGCTACACCTTC.

The V call is TRBV19, the J call TRBJ1-5; possibly TRBD1 for D (6 bases). CDR1 is LNHDA, CDR2 SQIVND, per germline (reference sequence). The CDR3 has 14 amino acids. V was trimmed by 10 bases and J by 3 bases, leaving 16 bases between them. The CDR3 nucleotides read TGTGCCACGAGCGCACAGGGTTCCAATCAGCCCCAGCATTTT. This encodes CATSAQGSNQPQHF.

V gene TRBV6-5 combines with J gene TRBJ1-1, with no clear D. Germline CDR1 is MNHEY and CDR2 is SVGAGI. V was shortened by 5 bases and J by 1 base, with 14 bases between the two germline ends. The CDR3 totals 15 residues. The CDR3 DNA follows: TGTGCCAGCAGTCCGTCCGGGCTGCGGAACACTGAAGCTTTCTTT. Amino acids: CASSPSGLRNTEAFF.

J is TRBJ1-5 and V is TRBV27; a weak D match, TRBD1 (6 bases). The V gene's germline CDR1 is MNHEY and CDR2 SMNVEV (reference sequence). The V end lost 6 bases, the J end lost 6 bases, and 18 bases lay between the germline ends. The CDR3 extends over 15 amino acids. CDR3 residues: CASRPGVGASQPQHF. The CDR3 nucleotides read TGTGCCAGCAGGCCGGGTGTGGGGGCAAGTCAGCCCCAGCATTTT.

In this sample, this clone turned up once. The chain combines TRBV7-2 with TRBJ2-2; no definite D call. The V end lost 2 bases, the J end lost 6 bases, and 13 bases lay between the germline ends. The CDR3 has 15 residues. Germline V gives CDR1 SGHTA, CDR2 FQGNSA. CDR3 DNA sequence: TGTGCCAGCAGCTTACGGGCCGGGCGTCCCGGGGAGCTGTTTTTT. This gives the protein CASSLRAGRPGELFF.

The chain couples TRBV12-3 or TRBV12-4 to TRBJ2-1; D is unresolved. With 5 bases removed from V and 5 bases from J, the gap between germline ends came to 4 bases. CDR3 size: 11 residues. CDR3 in DNA: TGTGCCAGCAGTACGGACAATGAGCAGTTCTTC. Protein sequence: CASSTDNEQFF.

The chain recombines TRBV2 with TRBJ1-1; possibly TRBD1 for D (5 bases). Trimming shortened V by 8 bases and J by 3 bases, and 13 bases separated the two germline ends. Germline loops: CDR1 SNHLY, CDR2 FYNNEI. CDR3 length: 13 residues. Here the CDR3 DNA reads TGTGCCAGCGAGTGGGGGGGGGACACTGAAGCTTTCTTT. This sequence encodes CASEWGGDTEAFF.

The chain joins TRBV7-2 to TRBJ1-6; the D is unclear. Germline V CDR1 and CDR2: SGHTA, FQGNSA. Deletions cut 5 bases from V and 14 bases from J, with 10 bases between. The CDR3 totals 11 residues. CDR3 nucleotide sequence: TGTGCCAGCAGCAGCAGTATTGCCCTCCACTTT. Protein product: CASSSSIALHF.

The chain is built from TRBV27 and TRBJ2-1; tentatively, D is TRBD1 or TRBD2 (5 bases each). Germline CDR1 reads MNHEY; CDR2 reads SMNVEV (reference sequence). The germline V and J ends were trimmed by 3 bases and 1 base, with 7 bases remaining between them. The CDR3 consists of 14 residues. The DNA of the CDR3 is TGTGCCAGCAGTTTTGGGGGTTCCTACAATGAGCAGTTCTTC. This gives the protein CASSFGGSYNEQFF.

The chain combines TRBV7-3 with TRBJ1-2; D is unclear. The germline V gene encodes CDR1 SGHTA and CDR2 FQGTGA. The CDR3 spans 12 residues. The ends were cut back, 2 bases at V and 4 bases at J, with 5 bases in the middle. CDR3 protein: CASSLAGYGYTF. DNA for the CDR3: TGTGCCAGCAGCTTAGCCGGCTATGGCTACACCTTC.

V gene TRBV19 combines with J gene TRBJ2-5; D might be TRBD1 (5 bases). Germline CDR1 reads LNHDA; CDR2 reads SQIVND (reference sequence). V was cut by 10 bases and J by 1 base, with 16 bases left in between. The CDR3 contains 14 residues. This CDR3 is CAKRIVGVQETQYF. Written as DNA, the CDR3 is TGTGCCAAGAGGATAGTAGGGGTCCAAGAGACCCAGTACTTC.

V gene TRBV5-4 combines with J gene TRBJ1-1; a possible D gene is TRBD1 (6 bases). Between the trimmed V and J ends, which lost 6 bases and 4 bases, there was a span of 13 bases. CDR1 and CDR2 from the germline V gene are SGHNT and YYREEE (reference sequence). The CDR3 spans 13 residues. CDR3 amino acids: CASTSGGRTEAFF. The CDR3 coding sequence is TGTGCCAGCACCTCGGGGGGGCGCACTGAAGCTTTCTTT.